A single sample gave rise to the 2 T cell receptor beta chains below, sequenced in a study of shared clonotypes between healthy human individuals (dated by TCRdb to about 2020). The method was the immunoSEQ multiplex PCR assay. TCRdb provides this immuneACCESS table in a form limited to in-frame rearrangements. Some clones are lacking; in checked studies, under half of them reflect an unresolved V gene, and why the rest are absent is not known. The sample data list roughly 500,000 clones, and about 96% of these were observed just once. The ten top clones hold 0.05% to 0.08% of the sample. Sequencing was carried out using naive CD4+ T cells sorted from blood. The meaning of the sample's cell subset or site label: CD45RA+ positively selected. Every receptor here comes from a woman in her 30s in good health.

Concerning this clone: Other nucleotide sequences in the sample specify the same CDR3. This chain links TRBV5-1 with TRBJ2-7; TRBD1 aligns across 8 bases. Germline V gives CDR1 SGHRS, CDR2 YFSETQ. With V trimmed by 4 bases and J by 2 bases, 5 bases remained unmatched. The CDR3 is 14 residues long. The CDR3 DNA reads as TGCGCCAGCAGCCTGGGGGACAGGCCCTACGAGCAGTACTTC. It translates to CASSLGDRPYEQYF.

The gene calls are TRBV5-5 and TRBJ2-7, with D unresolved. Germline assignment: CDR1 SGHKS and CDR2 YYEKEE (reference sequence). The V gene lost 8 bases and the J gene lost 3 bases, with 9 bases spanning the gap. This CDR3 spans 11 amino acids. The CDR3 loop reads CASERNYEQYF. CDR3 nucleotides: TGTGCCAGTGAACGTAACTACGAGCAGTACTTC. Supplemented by reference TRBV5-5 and TRBJ2-7, the full variable domain reads DAGVTQSPTHLIKTRGQQVTLRCSPISGHKSVSWYQQVLGQGPQFIFQYYEKEERGRGNFPDRFSARQFPNYSSELNVNALLLGDSALYLCASERNYEQYFGPGTRLTVT.